The next 26 T cell receptor beta chains were all read from a single sample in a study of beta chain features in type 1 diabetes. The entirety of the isolated RNA underwent reverse transcription, so expressed TCRB transcripts were sequenced. Profiled with immunoSEQ multiplex PCR; TCRdb holds only in-frame clones, not every one. The sample lists 250,000 or so clones; 25% to 30% were seen once. The specimen sequenced was central memory CD4+ T cells from blood. Every receptor here comes from a man aged 30 to 39 in good health.

This clone was counted a few times. V is TRBV7-2 and J is TRBJ1-1, with unresolved D. Germline CDR1 reads SGHTA; CDR2 reads FQGNSA. The CDR3 length is 14 residues. Between the trimmed V and J ends, which lost 4 bases and 2 bases, there was a span of 11 bases. CDR3 sequence (DNA): TGTGCCAGCAGCTGGAACCGTCATAACACTGAAGCTTTCTTT. Its translation is CASSWNRHNTEAFF.

This clone was seen repeatedly, ten times or more. This chain connects TRBV29-1 to TRBJ2-5; the match to TRBD1 covers 12 bases. Germline assignment: CDR1 SQVTM and CDR2 ANQGSEA. This CDR3 region has 16 residues. V shed 6 bases and J 4 bases; nucleotides not matched to a gene: 12. Here the CDR3 DNA reads TGCAGCGTGGCGGCCGGGACAGGGGGCTTCGGAGAGACCCAGTACTTC. Translation gives CSVAAGTGGFGETQYF.

This sequence joins TRBV7-8 and TRBJ2-7; D may be TRBD2 (5 bases). Germline lookup yields CDR1 SGHVS and CDR2 FQNEAQ. There are 12 residues in the CDR3. V was cut by 2 bases and J by 4 bases, with 6 bases left in between. The CDR3 bases are TGTGCCAGCAGCTTAACGGGGTACGAGCAGTACTTC. It yields the protein CASSLTGYEQYF. Combining the CDR3 with reference TRBV7-8 and TRBJ2-7 gives the whole variable domain GAGVSQSPRYKVAKRGQDVALRCDPISGHVSLFWYQQALGQGPEFLTYFQNEAQLDKSGLPSDRFFAERPEGSVSTLKIQRTQQEDSAVYLCASSLTGYEQYFGPGTRLTVT.

The chain is built from TRBV5-1 and TRBJ2-2, with D tentatively TRBD1 (5 bases). The V end was cut by 1 base, the J end by 2 bases, with 12 bases between. There are 16 residues in the CDR3. The germline V gene has CDR1 SGHRS and CDR2 YFSETQ. CDR3 region: CASSLQAGRNTGELFF. In DNA, the CDR3 is TGCGCCAGCAGCTTGCAGGCAGGGCGAAACACCGGGGAGCTGTTTTTT.

The V gene is TRBV4-3, the J gene TRBJ2-3, with D hard to call. Germline values: CDR1 LGHNA, CDR2 YSLEER. CDR3 length: 14 residues. The germline V and J ends were trimmed by 0 bases and 1 base, with 5 bases remaining between them. In nucleotides, the CDR3 is TGCGCCAGCAGCCAAGATTTCGGCACAGATACGCAGTATTTT. Translation: CASSQDFGTDTQYF.

The chain couples TRBV7-8 to TRBJ2-2; 7 nucleotides agree with TRBD1. CDR1 and CDR2 from the germline V gene are SGHVS and FQNEAQ. The CDR3 loop spans 16 amino acids. V shed 1 base and J 3 bases; nucleotides not matched to a gene: 5. CDR3 DNA sequence: TGTGCCAGCAGCTTAGGGCAGGGGGAGTACACCGGGGAGCTGTTTTTT. This gives the protein CASSLGQGEYTGELFF. The whole variable domain, remainder taken from reference TRBV7-8 and TRBJ2-2, is GAGVSQSPRYKVAKRGQDVALRCDPISGHVSLFWYQQALGQGPEFLTYFQNEAQLDKSGLPSDRFFAERPEGSVSTLKIQRTQQEDSAVYLCASSLGQGEYTGELFFGEGSRLTVL.

This clone was picked up a small number of times. The chain joins TRBV29-1 to TRBJ1-6; D is undetermined. V lost 7 bases and J lost 7, with 14 bases in between. CDR3 length equals 13 residues. Germline CDR1 reads SQVTM; CDR2 reads ANQGSEA. Here the CDR3 reads CSASRGENSPLHF. DNA for the CDR3: TGCAGCGCCTCTCGCGGGGAAAATTCACCCCTCCACTTT.

This clone appeared a few times. The sample carries other DNA sequences with the same CDR3. The chain links TRBV9 to TRBJ1-3; unclear D gene. CDR1 and CDR2 (germline): SGDLS, YYNGEE. This CDR3 contains 14 residues. The V end was cut by 0 bases, the J end by 0 bases, with 4 bases between. The CDR3 DNA follows: TGTGCCAGCAGCGTAGCGGGCTCTGGAAACACCATATATTTT. This codes for CASSVAGSGNTIYF.

This clone has only a few counts. The chain recombines TRBV7-2 with TRBJ2-3; TRBD2 agrees at 11 bases. Looked up from germline, CDR1 is SGHTA and CDR2 is FQGNSA. The CDR3 sequence is 16 residues long. V trimming: 4 bases; J trimming: 6 bases; junction bases outside the gene matches: 9. CDR3 sequence reads: CASSSVAGGPRDTQYF. DNA of the CDR3: TGTGCCAGCAGCTCTGTAGCGGGAGGGCCGAGGGATACGCAGTATTTT.

This clone was detected only a few times. The chain combines TRBV4-1 with TRBJ2-5; possible D gene TRBD1, 5 bases. Germline CDR1 MGHRA, CDR2 YSYEKL. V lost 0 bases and J lost 5, with 16 bases in between. The CDR3 has 16 residues. In nucleotides, the CDR3 is TGCGCCAGCAGCCAAGATCGGACACCTCCGTGGGAGACCCAGTACTTC. This gives the protein CASSQDRTPPWETQYF.

J is TRBJ2-7 and V is TRBV7-2, with D possibly TRBD1 on 5 matching bases. Deletions cut 5 bases from V and 3 bases from J, with 11 bases between. The CDR3 is 13 amino acids. Germline CDR1 and CDR2: SGHTA and FQGNSA. The CDR3 nucleotides read TGTGCCAGCAGCATAAGACAGAACTACGAGCAGTACTTC. It is translated as CASSIRQNYEQYF. Complete variable domain (other parts from reference TRBV7-2 and TRBJ2-7): GAGVSQSPSNKVTEKGKDVELRCDPISGHTALYWYRQSLGQGLEFLIYFQGNSAPDKSGLPSDRFSAERTGGSVSTLTIQRTQQEDSAVYLCASSIRQNYEQYFGPGTRLTVT.

J is TRBJ2-7 and V is TRBV9; 7 positions agree with TRBD2. This CDR3 is 15 amino acids long. In germline, CDR1 is SGDLS, CDR2 YYNGEE. The V segment lost 0 bases and the J segment 0 bases; nucleotides outside the gene matches: 3. The CDR3 spells CASSVEGGSSYEQYF. CDR3 DNA: TGTGCCAGCAGCGTAGAGGGCGGGAGCTCCTACGAGCAGTACTTC.

V and J are TRBV15 and TRBJ2-7; no clear D gene. Trimming removed 0 bases at V and 2 bases at J, with 8 bases between. The CDR3 has 14 amino acids. Germline V lookup: CDR1 LNHNV, CDR2 YYDKDF (reference sequence). The DNA for the CDR3 is TGTGCCACCAGCAGAGATCAGGTAGCCTACGAGCAGTACTTC. Its translation is CATSRDQVAYEQYF.

CDR3 in DNA: TGTGCCAGAAGCCACAAGGGATCCTACGAGCAGTACTTC. Protein: CARSHKGSYEQYF. The V and J genes are TRBV7-5 and TRBJ2-7. TRBV7-5 is marked as a pseudogene. There are 13 residues in the CDR3.

V is TRBV7-9 and J is TRBJ2-6; no clear D. The ends were cut back, 4 bases at V and 0 bases at J, with 13 bases in the middle. This CDR3 is built from 17 residues. Germline CDR1 is SEHNR and CDR2 is FQNEAQ (reference sequence). The CDR3 loop reads CASSSARPTSGANVLTF. The CDR3 DNA is TGTGCCAGCAGCTCGGCCCGGCCCACCTCTGGGGCCAACGTCCTGACTTTC.

In its sample, this clone was seen many times. The V and J genes are TRBV9 and TRBJ2-1; 8 bases match TRBD1. The CDR3 extends over 15 amino acids. The junction had 11 bases not matched to a gene; V was cut back by 3 bases and J by 9 bases. CDR1 is SGDLS, CDR2 YYNGEE, per germline. The CDR3: CASSAGQGSVREQFF. The CDR3 bases are TGTGCCAGCAGCGCCGGACAGGGTTCCGTTCGTGAGCAGTTCTTC.

This clone was picked up a small number of times. The V and J genes are TRBV6-6 and TRBJ2-5; D remains unclear. This CDR3 region has 15 residues. With 5 bases removed from V and 2 bases from J, the gap between germline ends came to 15 bases. Germline V gene lookup returns CDR1 MNHNY and CDR2 SVGAGI (reference sequence). The CDR3, as DNA: TGTGCCAGCAGTAGGATGGCTACGCTGCAAGAGACCCAGTACTTC. Translation: CASSRMATLQETQYF.

The rearrangement joins TRBV2 to TRBJ2-7; D unclear. This CDR3 region has 14 residues. V gave up 5 bases and J gave up 0 bases, with 11 bases separating them. Germline V gene sequence: CDR1 SNHLY, CDR2 FYNNEI. CDR3 nucleotide sequence: TGTGCCAGCAGTAAACTTACAGTCTCCTACGAGCAGTACTTC. Amino acids: CASSKLTVSYEQYF.

CDR3 nucleotide sequence: TGTGCCTGGAGTACCTGGGACAGGGGAGAGCAGTACTTC. This sequence encodes CAWSTWDRGEQYF. The V call is TRBV30, the J call TRBJ2-7; 10 positions agree with TRBD1. The CDR3 is 13 amino acids. After removal of 2 bases from V and 7 bases from J, the junction contained 5 bases not matched to a gene. CDR1 GTSNPN and CDR2 SVGIG come from the germline V gene (reference sequence).

The sample holds a few counts of this clone. Different DNA sequences within this sample yield the same CDR3. The rearrangement links TRBV29-1 to TRBJ2-7; D might be TRBD1 (5 bases). The CDR3 consists of 12 residues. Between the trimmed V and J ends, which lost 4 bases and 0 bases, there was a span of 7 bases. Germline V CDR1 and CDR2: SQVTM, ANQGSEA. In DNA form, the CDR3 reads TGCAGCGTTGGTCAGGGCTCCTACGAGCAGTACTTC. Translation gives CSVGQGSYEQYF.

The chain combines TRBV18 with TRBJ1-5; D gene uncertain. The germline V and J ends were trimmed by 3 bases and 11 bases, with 20 bases remaining between them. The CDR3 extends over 15 amino acids. Germline CDR1 KGHSH, CDR2 LQKENI. As DNA, the CDR3 is TGTGCCAGCTCACCGGGGAGGGCAGGAACTGAGGCCCAGCATTTT. Its translation is CASSPGRAGTEAQHF.

The V call is TRBV5-6, the J call TRBJ2-7; unclear D gene. Trimming removed 0 bases from V and 2 bases from J, with 15 bases in between. The CDR3 runs to 16 residues. Germline lookup yields CDR1 SGHDT and CDR2 YYEEEE. The CDR3 DNA reads TGTGCCAGCAGCTTGGCCGTCAGCACGGTTACCTACGAGCAGTACTTC. This sequence encodes CASSLAVSTVTYEQYF.

The chain is built from TRBV29-1 and TRBJ1-1; 8 bases are a match to TRBD1. CDR1 SQVTM and CDR2 ANQGSEA come from the germline V gene. The length of the CDR3 is 15 residues. Unmatched junction bases numbered 14, after V lost 4 bases and J lost 7 bases. The CDR3 nucleotides are TGCAGCGTTGCTTTTTCTGACAGGGGATGGGATGAAGCTTTCTTT. Translation: CSVAFSDRGWDEAFF.

J is TRBJ2-5 and V is TRBV2, with D perhaps matching TRBD1 or TRBD2 (5 bases each). The CDR3 covers 14 residues. Germline V gene lookup returns CDR1 SNHLY and CDR2 FYNNEI. Trimming pared 2 bases from V and 5 bases from J, leaving 12 bases between. The CDR3 bases are TGTGCCAGCAGTGAACGGGGCCGAGGGGAGACCCAGTACTTC. Its protein product is CASSERGRGETQYF.

This clone was counted only a few times. The genes are TRBV28 and TRBJ2-7, with 8 bases that match TRBD2. V dropped 6 bases and J dropped 2; count of bases not matched to a gene: 15. The CDR3 runs to 17 residues. Germline lookup yields CDR1 MDHEN and CDR2 SYDVKM. The CDR3 reads CASSSPSERGHTYEQYF. The CDR3 coding sequence is TGTGCCAGCAGCTCACCGAGTGAGCGGGGGCACACCTACGAGCAGTACTTC.

The chain couples TRBV5-1 to TRBJ1-4, with TRBD1 identical over 7 bases. J was trimmed by 5 bases and V by 2 bases; bases with no gene match: 3. CDR1 is SGHRS and CDR2 is YFSETQ in the germline V gene. CDR3 length: 14 amino acids. CDR3 coding DNA: TGCGCCAGCAGCTTACAGGGGCAAAATGAAAAACTGTTTTTT. Translation: CASSLQGQNEKLFF.